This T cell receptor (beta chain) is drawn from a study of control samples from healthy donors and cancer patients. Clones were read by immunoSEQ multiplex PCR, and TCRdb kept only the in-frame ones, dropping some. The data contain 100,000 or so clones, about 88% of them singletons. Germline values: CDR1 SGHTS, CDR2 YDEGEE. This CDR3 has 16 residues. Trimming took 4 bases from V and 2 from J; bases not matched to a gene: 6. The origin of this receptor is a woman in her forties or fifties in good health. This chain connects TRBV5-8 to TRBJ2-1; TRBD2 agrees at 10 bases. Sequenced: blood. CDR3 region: CASSLRTSGPYNEQFF. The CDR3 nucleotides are TGTGCCAGCAGCCTTAGGACTAGCGGTCCCTACAATGAGCAGTTCTTC.